Listed below are T cell receptor beta chains from one sample, sequenced in a study of T-cell reconstitution after alpha-beta-depleted transplantation in children. In TCRdb, the PCR reads were re-called with MiXCR into one record per CDR3 protein. The table shows just under 550,000 distinct CDR3 sequences, with around 17% occurring only once. The material was PBMCs from the stem cell graft donor, obtained from the stem cell graft. Receptors were obtained from a human donor who donated a stem cell graft to a child with acute lymphoblastic leukemia. CDR3s include the opening cysteine and the closing phenylalanine or tryptophan.

V: TRBV20-1; CDR3: CSANRDRGSNQPQHF
V: TRBV11-2; CDR3: CASSLDPNSGPGYEQYF
V: TRBV3-1; CDR3: CASSQELGQYGDIQYF
V: TRBV9; CDR3: CASSVENQPQHF
V: TRBV24-1; CDR3: CATTGPLNTGELFF
V: TRBV20-1; CDR3: CSARLTSRQGEYPNEQFF
V: TRBV7-9; CDR3: CASSPQGGAADTQYF
V: TRBV29-1; CDR3: CSVPTGGFEAFF
V: TRBV3-1; CDR3: CASSQESGSLNEQFF
V: TRBV20-1; CDR3: CSARGGGGGDTQYF
V: TRBV7-3; CDR3: CASSSARGEQFF
V: TRBV24-1; CDR3: CATSDPVQGGEETQYF
V: TRBV9; CDR3: CASSVSGTWDNEQFF
V: TRBV5-1; CDR3: CASSSPKGGENTGELFF
V: TRBV5-1; CDR3: CAISPLVQGPYNEQFF
V: TRBV18; CDR3: CASSPRPDGEQYF
V: TRBV20-1; CDR3: CSASKQGNQPQHF
V: TRBV12-3/TRBV12-4; CDR3: CASSPSGQLNTEAFF
V: TRBV5-1; CDR3: CASSLAPGSGNTIYF
V: TRBV10-3; CDR3: CAISESSQRYGYTF
V: TRBV27; CDR3: CASSSLRPGTDTQYF
V: TRBV29-1; CDR3: CSVRGNWDNEQFF
V: TRBV4-1; CDR3: CASSQPESNYGYTF
V: TRBV27; CDR3: CASRTGGMTEAFF
V: TRBV10-3; CDR3: CAISESGGRTYEQYF
V: TRBV10-3; CDR3: CAITDILNNEQFF
V: TRBV5-1; CDR3: CASRTSGSHEQFF
V: TRBV15; CDR3: CATSRVQNYEQYF
V: TRBV6-5; CDR3: CASSWGDGYTF
V: TRBV13; CDR3: CASSLGRVGLSIYYTF
V: TRBV5-1; CDR3: CASSSTGQGLNTEAFF
V: TRBV20-1; CDR3: CSAVPGHLSGNTIYF
V: TRBV12-3/TRBV12-4; CDR3: CASSFQGGINQPQHF
V: TRBV9; CDR3: CASSLMLGTEAFF
V: TRBV12-3/TRBV12-4; CDR3: CASSRGRRAMEENTIYF
V: TRBV7-9; CDR3: CASSLISSGAYEQYF
V: TRBV3-1; CDR3: CASSQGLAGAGEQYF
V: TRBV29-1; CDR3: CSVLSASGRSEQFF
V: TRBV20-1; CDR3: CSARDLRQDSYNSPLHF
V: TRBV4-1; CDR3: CASSSLGLATTDTQYF
V: TRBV3-1; CDR3: CASSQVWGTNTGELFF
V: TRBV5-1; CDR3: CASSLEGGWTPLHF